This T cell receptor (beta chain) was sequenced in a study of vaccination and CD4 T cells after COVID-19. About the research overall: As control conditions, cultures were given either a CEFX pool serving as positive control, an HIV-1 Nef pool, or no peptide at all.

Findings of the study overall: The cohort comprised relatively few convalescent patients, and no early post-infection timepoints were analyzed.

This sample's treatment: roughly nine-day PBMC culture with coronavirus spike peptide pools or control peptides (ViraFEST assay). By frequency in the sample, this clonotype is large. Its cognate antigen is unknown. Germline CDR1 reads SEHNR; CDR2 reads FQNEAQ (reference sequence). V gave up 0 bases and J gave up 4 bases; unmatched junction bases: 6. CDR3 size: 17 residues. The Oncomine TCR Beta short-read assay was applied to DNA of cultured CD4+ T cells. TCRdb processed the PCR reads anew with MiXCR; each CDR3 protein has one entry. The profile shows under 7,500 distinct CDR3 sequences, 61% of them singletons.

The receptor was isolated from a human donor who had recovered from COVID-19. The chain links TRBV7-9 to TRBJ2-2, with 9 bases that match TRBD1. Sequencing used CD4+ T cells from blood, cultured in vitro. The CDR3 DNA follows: TGTGCCAGCAGCTTAGCCGGGACAGGGAGTGGCACCGGGGAGCTGTTTTTT. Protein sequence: CASSLAGTGSGTGELFF.